The T cell receptor (beta chain) described here comes from a study of blood T cells in healthy people across ages. Study information: Capture via template switching afforded approximately one barcoded beta molecule per two T cells.

General study points: Estimates of diversity drawn from one million T cells were considered underestimates. In long-lived donors, naive CD4+ cell counts and diversity exceeded those of aged donors. Age brought a roughly linear fall in TCR beta diversity measured per million T cells.

The second PCR ran about 6 to 11 cycles with a sample-barcoded 5' primer and J-beta primers. TCRdb called the 5' RACE reads again in MiXCR, with one record for every CDR3 protein. The sample carries some 710,000 distinct CDR3 sequences, around half recorded once. Worth noting for this clonotype: Its antigen is unidentified.

The germline V gene encodes CDR1 SNHLY and CDR2 FYNNEI. Germline trimming cut 7 bases from V and 6 bases from J; bases unmatched to any gene: 12. The CDR3 spans 14 residues. The clonotype comes from a man older than 75 in good health. The sequencing sample was made of blood. The rearrangement links TRBV2 to TRBJ2-7; 7 bases are shared with TRBD1. CDR3 protein: CASTRGTGASEQYF. The CDR3 DNA follows: TGTGCCAGCACTAGGGGAACAGGGGCCTCCGAGCAGTACTTC.